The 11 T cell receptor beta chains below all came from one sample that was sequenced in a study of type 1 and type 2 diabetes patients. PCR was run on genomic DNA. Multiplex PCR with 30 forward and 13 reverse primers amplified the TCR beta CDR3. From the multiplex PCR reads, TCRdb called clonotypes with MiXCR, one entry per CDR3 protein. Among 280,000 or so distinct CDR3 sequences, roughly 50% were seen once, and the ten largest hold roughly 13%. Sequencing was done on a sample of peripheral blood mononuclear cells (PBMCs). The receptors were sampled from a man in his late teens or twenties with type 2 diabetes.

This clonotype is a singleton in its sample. The CDR3 nucleotides read TGTGCCAGTAGTACCTTCCGGGCCTCAAATAACAATGAGCAGTTCTTC. The encoded protein is CASSTFRASNNNEQFF. This sequence joins TRBV19 and TRBJ2-1; no definite D call. From germline, CDR1 is LNHDA and CDR2 SQIVND (reference sequence). CDR3 length equals 16 residues. With 4 bases removed from V and 5 bases from J, the gap between germline ends came to 18 bases.

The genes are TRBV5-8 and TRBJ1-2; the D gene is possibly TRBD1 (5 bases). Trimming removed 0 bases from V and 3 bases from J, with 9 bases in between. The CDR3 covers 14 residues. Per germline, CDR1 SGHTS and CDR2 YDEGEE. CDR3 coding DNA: TGTGCCAGCAGCTTGGACCTACAGGACTATGGCTACACCTTC. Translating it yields CASSLDLQDYGYTF.

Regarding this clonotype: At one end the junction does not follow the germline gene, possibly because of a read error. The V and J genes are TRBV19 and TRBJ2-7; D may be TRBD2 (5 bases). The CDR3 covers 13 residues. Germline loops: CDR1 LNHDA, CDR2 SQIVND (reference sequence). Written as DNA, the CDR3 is TGTGCCAGTAGTATGGACTTCCACTACGAGAAGTACTTC. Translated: CASSMDFHYEKYF.

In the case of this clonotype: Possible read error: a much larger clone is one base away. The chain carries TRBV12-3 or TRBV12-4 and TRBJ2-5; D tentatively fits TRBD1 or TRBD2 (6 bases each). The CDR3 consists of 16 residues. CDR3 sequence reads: CASSLVGLGGQEAQYF. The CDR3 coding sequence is TGTGCCAGCAGTTTAGTCGGATTAGGGGGGCAAGAGGCCCAGTACTTC.

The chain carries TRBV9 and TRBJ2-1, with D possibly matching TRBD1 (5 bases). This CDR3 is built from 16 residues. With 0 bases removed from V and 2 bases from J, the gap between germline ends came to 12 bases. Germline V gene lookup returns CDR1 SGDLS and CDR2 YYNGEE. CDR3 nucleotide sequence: TGTGCCAGCAGCGTAGGTGGGGCTGATCCCTACAATGAGCAGTTCTTC. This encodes CASSVGGADPYNEQFF.

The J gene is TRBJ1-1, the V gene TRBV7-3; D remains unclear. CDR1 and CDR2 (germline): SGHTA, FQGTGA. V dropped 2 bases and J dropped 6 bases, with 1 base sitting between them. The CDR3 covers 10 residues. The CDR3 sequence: CASSLAEAFF. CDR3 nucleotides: TGTGCCAGCAGCTTAGCTGAAGCTTTCTTT.

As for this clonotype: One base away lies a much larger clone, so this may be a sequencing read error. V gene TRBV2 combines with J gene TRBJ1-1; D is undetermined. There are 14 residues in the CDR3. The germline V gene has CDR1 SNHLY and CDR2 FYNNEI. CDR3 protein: CASNEIRVNTEAFF. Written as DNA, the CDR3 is TGTGCCAGCAATGAAATCAGAGTAAACACTGAAGCTTTCTTT.

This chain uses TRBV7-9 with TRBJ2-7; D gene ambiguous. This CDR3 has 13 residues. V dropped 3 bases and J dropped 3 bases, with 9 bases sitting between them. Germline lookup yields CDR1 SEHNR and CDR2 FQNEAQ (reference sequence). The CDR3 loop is CASSFGVDYEQYF. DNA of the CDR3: TGTGCCAGCAGCTTTGGTGTGGACTACGAGCAGTACTTC.

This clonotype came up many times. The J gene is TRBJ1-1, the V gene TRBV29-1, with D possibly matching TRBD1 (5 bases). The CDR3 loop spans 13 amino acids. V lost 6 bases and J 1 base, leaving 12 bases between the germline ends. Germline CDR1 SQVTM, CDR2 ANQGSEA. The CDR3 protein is CSVERQWNTEAFF. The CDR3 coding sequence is TGCAGCGTGGAACGACAGTGGAACACTGAAGCTTTCTTT.

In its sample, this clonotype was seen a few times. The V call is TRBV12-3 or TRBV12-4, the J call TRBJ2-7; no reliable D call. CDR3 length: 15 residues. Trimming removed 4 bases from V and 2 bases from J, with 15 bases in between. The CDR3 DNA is TGTGCCAGCAGTTCAACAAGGACGGCTACCTACGAGCAGTACTTC. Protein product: CASSSTRTATYEQYF.

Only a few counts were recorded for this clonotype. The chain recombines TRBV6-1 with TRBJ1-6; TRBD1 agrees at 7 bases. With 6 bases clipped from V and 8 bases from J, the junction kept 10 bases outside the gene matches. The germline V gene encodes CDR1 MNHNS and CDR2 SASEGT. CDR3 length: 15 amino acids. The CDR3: CASSRIDRDDSPLHF. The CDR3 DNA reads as TGTGCCAGCAGCCGGATCGACAGGGACGATTCACCCCTCCACTTT.